Included here is one TCR beta chain sequence, with context. The specificity of this receptor is unknown. No base quality values were provided; no much bigger clone lies one nucleotide off. These data belong to a study of T cells in Graves' hyperthyroidism and ophthalmopathy (dated by TCRdb to the late 2010s). Concerning the study at large: Peripheral blood was collected at initial diagnosis, before any treatment. According to the paper, TCR Vbeta CDR3 sequencing was carried out on 135 peripheral blood samples, which came from 40 to 45 ophthalmopathy, approximately 78 hyperthyroidism and approximately 17 progressor patients. A discovery cohort of approximately 100 patients, about 40 with Graves' ophthalmopathy and about 60 with stable Graves' hyperthyroidism, was used to find distinguishing TCR V-J signatures. The 100 or so discovery patients were randomly split 7:3 into training and test sets. Following sampling, methimazole starting at 30 mg daily was given to hyperthyroidism patients, and high-dose intravenous methylprednisolone was given to ophthalmopathy patients. Prospective prediction of ophthalmopathy was tested in an independent validation cohort of 18 to 20 hyperthyroidism patients and 15 to 17 patients who later progressed to ophthalmopathy. In several Graves' hyperthyroidism patients, the study also compared T-cell repertoires from thyroid tissue with T-cell repertoires from blood. What the research found in general, with its limitations: During validation, the model predicted progression to ophthalmopathy a median of about 5.9 months ahead of onset, with more than 55% sensitivity and almost 75% specificity. A model built on a 13 V-J signature distinguished ophthalmopathy from stable hyperthyroidism, reaching about 88% sensitivity and around 81% specificity in cross-validation and 80%/75% in testing. Most expanded thyroid clonotypes (frequency above 0.001) were also detected in blood, suggesting blood repertoires may reflect thyroid immune responses. No statistical method was used to fix the sample size in advance, and group allocation was not hidden from the investigators.

Graves' hyperthyroidism was defined as stable when no progression to ophthalmopathy occurred over 18 months of follow-up. Hyperthyroidism patients were newly diagnosed, had a disease duration of under 2 months, and were aged 18 to 65 years. Any patient with an uncontrolled infection, another autoimmune disease, pregnancy or lactation was excluded. Diagnoses were established on the basis of clinical symptoms, serum thyroxine and TRAb, thyroid ultrasound, and orbital computed tomography. PBMCs were separated from approximately 9.9 ml of fresh peripheral blood using Ficoll-Paque density gradient centrifugation. Total RNA was extracted with Trizol reagent, and quality was checked on an Agilent 2100 Bioanalyzer. The TCR beta CDR3 regions were amplified from the RNA transcripts. The first round of RT-PCR for the TCR CDR3 was performed with the HTBI primer set and the Qiagen OneStep RT-PCR kit. A second multiplex PCR round built the libraries, followed by size selection and purification. The libraries were sequenced on an Illumina HiSeq2000 using paired-end 100 bp reads. The original methods were these. SOAPnuke was used to process the raw data, removing reads that contained adapters or uncalled bases, had a mean Phred below 15, or lacked an exact match to the constant primer or identifier. COPE v1.2.5 was used to merge the high-quality paired reads, and each unique nucleotide sequence was defined as a clonotype. Clonotypes were aligned to IMGT TRBV, TRBD and TRBJ reference segments using MiTCR v1.1. The analysis included only V-J combinations with a frequency above 0.0001, which together covered 98% to 99.2% of the repertoires. The TCS score was defined as the ratio of F50 (clonal expansion) to E x V (chaos), calculated using BLOSUM62-based TCRdist between CDR3 peptides within each V-J. Welch's t-statistics and random forest reduced roughly 500 V-J features to 13, which were used in a naive Bayes classifier (R e1071). Thyroid-blood repertoire similarity was quantified with the Morisita-Horn index. TCRdb redid the processing of the public reads, applying fastp at Q25 and MiXCR, and retained in-frame beta chains. Rows are unified per CDR3 protein, each entry keeping the most common DNA and genes. These V and J calls originate from TCRdb's pipeline instead of the authors' own analysis. A total of hundreds of thousands of distinct CDR3 sequences appear in this sample, over 35% of them only once. About 8.9% of the sample is held by the ten biggest clonotypes.

There are 14 amino acids in the CDR3, from cysteine to phenylalanine inclusive. Only CDR3 DNA is held: 42 bases, read in frame from base 1. Taken from the germline V gene (reference sequence), the CDR1 and CDR2 loops are SGHNT and YYREEE. V is clipped by 4 bases and J by 9 bases, and the sequence between their germline boundaries is 14 bases long. Sequencing was performed on blood. The V and J segments used are TRBV5-4 and TRBJ1-6; TRBD1 is perhaps the D gene, given 5 matching bases. The sequence was collected from a man younger than 30 with Graves' hyperthyroidism. Here is the DNA: TGTGCCAGCAGCAGTGGCGGGGGTGGTTCACCCCTCCACTTT. Protein translation: CASSSGGGGSPLHF.